The clone carrying this T cell receptor (beta chain) was seen a single time. The data belong to a study of blood T cell repertoires in COVID-19. Turning to the study itself: COVID-19 samples collected from the United States, Italy and Spain covered acute and convalescent phases. In each case, the material was cDNA or gDNA derived from T cells, B-cell-depleted T cells, or PBMCs.

Study processing details: Nucleated cell number was recorded as an estimate derived from reference gene primer amplification. Data came from immunoSEQ multiplex PCR; TCRdb stores just in-frame clones and leaves some out. Clone size and the V and J calls come from that table; the DNA yielded D and trimming. Here the sample spans about 150,000 clones, roughly 78% being singletons. V was pared by 3 bases and J by 8 bases, with 16 bases between. This CDR3 is 14 amino acids long. Germline V gives CDR1 DFQATT, CDR2 SNEGSKA (reference sequence). The source material was peripheral blood. The chain couples TRBV20-1 to TRBJ1-4, with D perhaps TRBD1 (6 bases). This clonotype originated in a human donor with acute or convalescent COVID-19. The donor label of this sample is uncertain. The CDR3 reads CSASRNRVEEKLFF. Written as DNA, the CDR3 is TGCAGTGCTAGTAGAAACAGGGTGGAGGAAAAACTGTTTTTT.